What follows are 13 T cell receptor beta chains derived from one specimen sequenced in a study of identical twins. One entry per CDR3 protein results from TCRdb running MiXCR on the 5' RACE reads. The sample shows 600,000 to 850,000 distinct CDR3 sequences, 15% to 20% of them seen only once. These same data were also listed under a study on T cells expressing NK-cell markers.

Sequencing used PBMCs. Receptors originate from a woman younger than 30 in good health.

The chain employs TRBV11-2 and TRBJ2-7, with 7 bases matching TRBD2. The CDR3 runs 15 residues. The germline V gene encodes CDR1 SGHAT and CDR2 FQNNGV. Trimming at V came to 5 bases and at J to 0 bases, leaving 7 bases not matched to a gene. CDR3 in amino acids: CASSRAGLTSYEQYF. In nucleotides, the CDR3 is TGTGCCAGCAGCCGAGCGGGATTAACCTCCTACGAGCAGTACTTC.

The V and J genes are TRBV20-1 and TRBJ2-7, with 10 bases that match TRBD1. The germline gives CDR1 DFQATT, CDR2 SNEGSKA (reference sequence). V shed 3 bases and J 6 bases; nucleotides not matched to a gene: 8. CDR3 size: 14 residues. CDR3: CSASGQGDTLEQYF. Here the CDR3 DNA reads TGCAGTGCTAGTGGACAGGGGGATACCCTCGAGCAGTACTTC.

This clonotype was detected only a few times. V usage is TRBV9 and J usage is TRBJ2-1; no definite D call. The CDR3 has 15 residues. Trimming took off 0 bases at V and 7 bases at J, with 14 bases between the two ends. Germline CDR1 reads SGDLS; CDR2 reads YYNGEE. CDR3 region: CASSVEHESWNEQFF. DNA for the CDR3: TGTGCCAGCAGCGTAGAACATGAATCGTGGAATGAGCAGTTCTTC. Full variable domain (missing parts from reference TRBV9 and TRBJ2-1): DSGVTQTPKHLITATGQRVTLRCSPRSGDLSVYWYQQSLDQGLQFLIQYYNGEERAKGNILERFSAQQFPDLHSELNLSSLELGDSALYFCASSVEHESWNEQFFGPGTRLTVL.

The CDR3 bases are TGTGCCAGCAGTGATCGGCCTTCTCCCCTCCACTTT. Its protein is CASSDRPSPLHF. The rearrangement joins TRBV6-1 to TRBJ1-6; D gene uncertain. Germline loops: CDR1 MNHNS, CDR2 SASEGT. The CDR3 totals 12 residues. V was cut by 3 bases and J by 13 bases, with 10 bases left in between.

The chain employs TRBV12-3 or TRBV12-4 and TRBJ2-3; 7 bases fit TRBD1. Unmatched junction bases numbered 6, after V lost 5 bases and J lost 4 bases. CDR3 length: 14 residues. For the CDR3, the DNA is TGTGCCAGCAGTCCGACAGGGTTGCCAGATACGCAGTATTTT. Protein sequence: CASSPTGLPDTQYF.

This clonotype was detected a few times. The CDR3 nucleotides are TGCGCCAGCAGCAGTCTTAGCGGGAGAAGCTCCTACAATGAGCAGTTCTTC. Protein product: CASSSLSGRSSYNEQFF. The rearrangement uses TRBV5-1 and TRBJ2-1; 9 positions match TRBD2. The CDR3 extends over 17 amino acids. Germline CDR1 reads SGHRS; CDR2 reads YFSETQ. V lost 4 bases and J lost 0; bases outside the gene matches: 8.

This clonotype was detected only a few times. The chain joins TRBV29-1 to TRBJ2-3; 11 bases are a match to TRBD2. This CDR3 is 15 amino acids long. V was pared by 6 bases and J by 2 bases, with 7 bases of the junction left unmatched. Germline-derived CDR1 and CDR2 are SQVTM and ANQGSEA. The CDR3 sequence is CSVYRLAGTTDTQYF. CDR3 DNA: TGCAGCGTCTACAGACTAGCGGGGACCACAGATACGCAGTATTTT.

At least ten counts were recorded for this clonotype. The rearrangement uses TRBV29-1 and TRBJ2-1; 7 bases align to TRBD1. This CDR3 contains 13 residues. Per the germline V gene, CDR1 is SQVTM and CDR2 is ANQGSEA. J was trimmed by 0 bases and V by 6 bases; bases with no gene match: 2. The CDR3 coding sequence is TGCAGCGTCACAGGGGTCTCCTACAATGAGCAGTTCTTC. This sequence encodes CSVTGVSYNEQFF.

There are a few counts of this clonotype. The chain carries TRBV4-3 and TRBJ1-5; no definite D call. The CDR3 contains 16 residues. In germline, CDR1 is LGHNA, CDR2 YSLEER. V lost 0 bases and J 2 bases, leaving 11 bases between the germline ends. CDR3 loop: CASSQDDGSCNQPQHF. CDR3 in DNA: TGCGCCAGCAGCCAAGATGACGGGTCATGCAATCAGCCCCAGCATTTT.

This clonotype appeared a few times. The chain couples TRBV7-8 to TRBJ2-5, with D perhaps given as TRBD1 or TRBD2 (5 bases each). The CDR3 is made up of 12 amino acids. Trimming cost V 6 bases and J 3 bases, with 8 bases left between them. CDR1 is SGHVS, CDR2 FQNEAQ, per germline. CDR3 nucleotide sequence: TGTGCCAGCAGACTAGGGGAAGAGACCCAGTACTTC. Translation: CASRLGEETQYF.

This clonotype was counted between two and nine times. V usage is TRBV29-1 and J usage is TRBJ2-1; D is perhaps TRBD2 (6 bases). V lost 4 bases and J 7 bases, leaving 17 bases between the germline ends. The CDR3 is 14 residues long. Germline V gene lookup returns CDR1 SQVTM and CDR2 ANQGSEA. The CDR3 DNA follows: TGCAGCGTTGCGCGACTAGTGGGAGGAAATGAGCAGTTCTTC. It specifies CSVARLVGGNEQFF.

In this sample, this clonotype turned up a few times. The V gene is TRBV13, the J gene TRBJ2-1, with 14 bases fitting TRBD2. The germline V gene has CDR1 PRHDT and CDR2 FYEKMQ (reference sequence). CDR3 length: 17 residues. V dropped 5 bases and J dropped 0; count of bases not matched to a gene: 3. The CDR3 DNA reads as TGTGCCAGCAGCCCGGGACTAGCGGGAGTCTCCTACAATGAGCAGTTCTTC. It codes for CASSPGLAGVSYNEQFF.

This clonotype has more than one count but fewer than ten. This chain connects TRBV6-5 to TRBJ2-1, with 7 bases that match TRBD2. CDR3 length: 14 amino acids. V was clipped by 4 bases and J by 8 bases; unmatched bases: 8. Germline-derived CDR1 and CDR2 are MNHEY and SVGAGI. CDR3 in amino acids: CASSWAGVGDEQFF. The CDR3 DNA reads TGTGCCAGCAGTTGGGCGGGAGTAGGCGATGAGCAGTTCTTC.